This T cell receptor beta chain appears in the sequencing data of a study of cytomegalovirus exposure and HLA in healthy donors. The study's findings and limits: The authors listed roughly 150 TCR beta chains as cytomegalovirus-associated. Most TCR sequences were seen very rarely across donors, but some public TCRs occurred in many. In vitro testing confirmed three CMV-associated chains as specific for CMV antigens.

Generated by immunoSEQ multiplex PCR, the TCRdb table keeps only in-frame clones and is missing some. This sample has under 150,000 clones, with about 87% found just once. Donors were drawn from the 120-subject validation cohort, separate from the approximately 680-subject first cohort. Comment on this clone: Its antigen is still unknown.

V lost 7 bases to trimming and J lost 2 bases; unmatched junction nucleotides: 7. CDR1 SNHLY and CDR2 FYNNEI come from the germline V gene. This CDR3 has 14 residues. The TCR comes from a man aged 18 to 29 in good health and CMV-seropositive. The V gene is TRBV2, the J gene TRBJ1-2, with 7 nucleotides matching TRBD1. The sample consisted of PBMCs. The CDR3 nucleotides are TGTGCCAGCACCGGACAGGTCCGGAACTATGGCTACACCTTC. Translating gives CASTGQVRNYGYTF.